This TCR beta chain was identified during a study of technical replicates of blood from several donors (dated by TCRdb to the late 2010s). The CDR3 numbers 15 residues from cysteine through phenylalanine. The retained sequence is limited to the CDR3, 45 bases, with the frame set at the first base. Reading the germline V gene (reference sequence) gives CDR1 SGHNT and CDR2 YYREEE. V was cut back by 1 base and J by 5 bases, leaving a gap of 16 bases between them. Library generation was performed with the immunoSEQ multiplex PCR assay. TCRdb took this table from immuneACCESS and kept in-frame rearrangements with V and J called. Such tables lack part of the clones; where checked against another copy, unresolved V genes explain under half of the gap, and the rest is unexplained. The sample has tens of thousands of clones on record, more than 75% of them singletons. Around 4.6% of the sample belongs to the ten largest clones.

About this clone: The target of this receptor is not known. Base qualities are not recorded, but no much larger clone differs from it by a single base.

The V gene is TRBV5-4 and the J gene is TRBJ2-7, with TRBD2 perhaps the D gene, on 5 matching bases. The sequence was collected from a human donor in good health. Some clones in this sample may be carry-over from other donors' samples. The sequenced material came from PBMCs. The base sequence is TGTGCCAGCAGCTTGAGGTCGGGGTTAAGGAACGAGCAGTACTTC. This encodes CASSLRSGLRNEQYF.